Shown below are 2 T cell receptor beta chains from a single sample sequenced in a study of cytomegalovirus exposure and HLA in healthy donors. A multiplex PCR was run with 60 Vbeta primers and 13 Jbeta primers. Libraries were prepared by immunoSEQ multiplex PCR; TCRdb keeps only in-frame clonotypes and omits some of them. The sample yields some 170,000 clones, approximately 80% seen once. Material for sequencing was PBMCs. These receptors were obtained from a woman aged 25 to 45 in good health and CMV-seronegative.

In the case of this clone: Germline is not matched at one junction end, which may reflect a read error. The CDR3 DNA sequence: TGTGCCAGCAGTTACGGGGACAGGGTTGGCTATGGCTACCCCTTC. Translating it yields CASSYGDRVGYGYPF. The V and J genes are TRBV6-6 and TRBJ1-2; 9 nucleotides match TRBD1. This CDR3 contains 15 residues. Per the germline V gene, CDR1 is MNHNY and CDR2 is SVGAGI (reference sequence).

The chain employs TRBV6-5 and TRBJ1-2; D gene unclear. Germline V gene lookup returns CDR1 MNHEY and CDR2 SVGAGI. The length of the CDR3 is 15 residues. V shed 5 bases and J shed 6 bases, with 19 bases lying between them. Here the CDR3 DNA reads TGTGCCAGCAGTCCTCTTGGCACACAGAGGGATGGCTACACCTTC. Its translation: CASSPLGTQRDGYTF.